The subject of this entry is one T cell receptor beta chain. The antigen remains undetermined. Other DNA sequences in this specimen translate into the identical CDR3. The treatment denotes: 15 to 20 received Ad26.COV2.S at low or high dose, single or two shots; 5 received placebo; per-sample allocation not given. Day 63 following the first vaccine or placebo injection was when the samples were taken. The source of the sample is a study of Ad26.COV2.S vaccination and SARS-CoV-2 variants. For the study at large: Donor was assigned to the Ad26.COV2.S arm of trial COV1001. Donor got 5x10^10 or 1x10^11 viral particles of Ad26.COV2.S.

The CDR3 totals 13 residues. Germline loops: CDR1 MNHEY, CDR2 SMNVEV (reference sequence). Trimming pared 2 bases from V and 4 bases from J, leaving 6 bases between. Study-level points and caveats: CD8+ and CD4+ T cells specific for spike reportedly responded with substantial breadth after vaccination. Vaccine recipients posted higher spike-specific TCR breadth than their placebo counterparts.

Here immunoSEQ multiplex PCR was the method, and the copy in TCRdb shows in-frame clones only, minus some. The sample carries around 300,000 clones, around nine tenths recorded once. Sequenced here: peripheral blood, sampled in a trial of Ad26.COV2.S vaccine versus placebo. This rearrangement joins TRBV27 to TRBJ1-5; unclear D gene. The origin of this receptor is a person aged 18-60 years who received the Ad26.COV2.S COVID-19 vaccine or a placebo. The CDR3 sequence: CASSLAVNQPQHF. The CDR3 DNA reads TGTGCCAGCAGTTTAGCAGTAAATCAGCCCCAGCATTTT.